Each of the 19 T cell receptor beta chains below was sequenced from the same sample in a study of cytomegalovirus exposure and HLA in healthy donors. The PCR ran on 60 Vbeta and 13 Jbeta primers. TCRdb's table, derived via immunoSEQ multiplex PCR, lists solely in-frame clones and lacks some. Of about 160,000 clones in the sample, approximately 84% were seen once. Specimen: PBMCs. These receptors originate from a man younger than 45 in good health and CMV-seronegative.

The chain has TRBV30 and TRBJ1-1; TRBD1 is a possible D gene (5 bases). This CDR3 region has 13 residues. Trimming took 3 bases from V and 0 from J, leaving 8 bases between them. Germline lookup yields CDR1 GTSNPN and CDR2 SVGIG (reference sequence). The DNA of the CDR3 is TGTGCCTGGAGGACAGCCATGAACACTGAAGCTTTCTTT. Its protein product is CAWRTAMNTEAFF. Filled out from reference TRBV30 and TRBJ1-1, the complete variable domain reads SQTIHQWPATLVQPVGSPLSLECTVEGTSNPNLYWYRQAAGRGLQLLFYSVGIGQISSEVPQNLSASRPQDRQFILSSKKLLLSDSGFYLCAWRTAMNTEAFFGQGTRLTVV.

The chain uses TRBV7-8 and TRBJ2-5; D gene unclear. Near its end, the DNA agrees better with TRBJ2-7, so the J call may be wrong. The CDR3 contains 18 residues. Germline CDR1 reads SGHVS; CDR2 reads FQNEAQ. The CDR3, as DNA: TGTGCCAGCAGCTTAGAGTGGTTGATCGCGGAAATTACCTACGAGCAGTACTTC. Translation gives CASSLEWLIAEITYEQYF.

The chain joins TRBV19 to TRBJ2-1; 8 bases map to TRBD1. Trimming cost V 3 bases and J 7 bases; bases outside gene matches: 8. This CDR3 region has 15 residues. Germline-derived CDR1 and CDR2 are LNHDA and SQIVND (reference sequence). CDR3 sequence: CASSITSDRVNEQFF. CDR3 bases: TGTGCCAGTAGTATTACTTCGGACAGGGTAAATGAGCAGTTCTTC.

The gene calls are TRBV19 and TRBJ1-2; possible D gene TRBD1, 5 bases. V lost 4 bases and J lost 2, with 14 bases in between. The CDR3 has 15 amino acids. CDR1 is LNHDA and CDR2 is SQIVND in the germline V gene (reference sequence). The CDR3 loop reads CASSTAQGFNYGYTF. The CDR3 DNA follows: TGTGCCAGTAGTACGGCCCAGGGTTTCAACTATGGCTACACCTTC.

The chain has TRBV5-6 and TRBJ1-2; D might be TRBD1 (5 bases). The germline CDR1 and CDR2 sequences are SGHDT and YYEEEE. The CDR3 loop spans 16 amino acids. The germline V and J ends were trimmed by 4 bases and 4 bases, with 20 bases remaining between them. The chain's CDR3 is CASSIGGSSGVYGYTF. Here the CDR3 DNA reads TGTGCCAGCAGCATCGGGGGGTCTTCTGGAGTCTATGGCTACACCTTC. The entire variable domain, with the rest obtained from reference TRBV5-6 and TRBJ1-2, is as follows: DAGVTQSPTHLIKTRGQQVTLRCSPKSGHDTVSWYQQALGQGPQFIFQYYEEEERQRGNFPDRFSGHQFPNYSSELNVNALLLGDSALYLCASSIGGSSGVYGYTFGSGTRLTVV.

V usage is TRBV14 and J usage is TRBJ2-3; D gene unclear. Germline values: CDR1 SGHDN, CDR2 FVKESK. CDR3 length: 15 amino acids. V was clipped by 3 bases and J by 6 bases, with 16 bases between them. DNA of the CDR3: TGTGCCAGCAGCCAGGAATCCGGGTTTCCGGATACGCAGTATTTT. This codes for CASSQESGFPDTQYF.

This clone has just one count. This chain links TRBV10-2 with TRBJ2-1; a weak D match, TRBD2 (6 bases). This CDR3 spans 14 amino acids. Trimming took off 7 bases at V and 3 bases at J, with 13 bases between the two ends. Germline V gives CDR1 WSHSY, CDR2 SAAADI. The CDR3: CASIPGLNYNEQFF. The CDR3 nucleotides read TGCGCCAGCATCCCGGGACTCAACTACAATGAGCAGTTCTTC.

This chain uses TRBV30 with TRBJ2-1; 9 bases line up with TRBD1. After removal of 5 bases from V and 4 bases from J, the junction contained 12 bases not matched to a gene. CDR3 size: 16 residues. Germline V gene lookup returns CDR1 GTSNPN and CDR2 SVGIG (reference sequence). The CDR3 loop is CAWGAKDRGPYNEQFF. CDR3 nucleotide sequence: TGTGCCTGGGGCGCCAAGGACAGGGGCCCATACAATGAGCAGTTCTTC.

The chain uses TRBV4-3 and TRBJ2-3; D perhaps matches TRBD2 (6 bases). Germline assignment: CDR1 LGHNA and CDR2 YSLEER. The CDR3 loop spans 16 amino acids. Trimming left V 1 base short and J 3 bases short, with 14 bases between. CDR3 amino acids: CASSQVWAGRTDTQYF. The CDR3 DNA sequence: TGCGCCAGCAGCCAAGTTTGGGCGGGAAGGACAGATACGCAGTATTTT.

This clone appeared a few times. CDR3 amino acids: CASRLAGAGELFF. The CDR3 DNA reads TGTGCCAGCAGACTAGCGGGAGCCGGGGAGCTGTTTTTT. The chain has TRBV27 and TRBJ2-2, with TRBD2 identical over 11 bases. The J segment lost 6 bases and the V segment lost 6 bases, leaving 0 bases of the junction unmatched. The CDR3 runs to 13 residues. CDR1 is MNHEY, CDR2 SMNVEV, per germline (reference sequence).

This chain joins TRBV5-1 and TRBJ2-3, with unresolved D. Trimming took off 0 bases at V and 0 bases at J, with 5 bases between the two ends. Germline lookup yields CDR1 SGHRS and CDR2 YFSETQ. This CDR3 comprises 14 residues. The CDR3 DNA reads as TGCGCCAGCAGCTTGGCAACTAGCACAGATACGCAGTATTTT. Translation: CASSLATSTDTQYF. The full variable domain, with the rest looked up from reference TRBV5-1 and TRBJ2-3, is KAGVTQTPRYLIKTRGQQVTLSCSPISGHRSVSWYQQTPGQGLQFLFEYFSETQRNKGNFPGRFSGRQFSNSRSEMNVSTLELGDSALYLCASSLATSTDTQYFGPGTRLTVL.

The gene calls are TRBV5-1 and TRBJ2-7, with D unclear. Trimming cost V 0 bases and J 4 bases, with 11 bases left between them. Looked up from germline, CDR1 is SGHRS and CDR2 is YFSETQ. The CDR3 is made up of 14 amino acids. CDR3 coding DNA: TGCGCCAGCAGCTTGGCCTGGGCTGCGTACGAGCAGTACTTC. Translating it yields CASSLAWAAYEQYF. Full variable domain (remainder filled in from reference TRBV5-1 and TRBJ2-7): KAGVTQTPRYLIKTRGQQVTLSCSPISGHRSVSWYQQTPGQGLQFLFEYFSETQRNKGNFPGRFSGRQFSNSRSEMNVSTLELGDSALYLCASSLAWAAYEQYFGPGTRLTVT.

The chain combines TRBV4-1 with TRBJ2-5; 7 bases align to TRBD2. The CDR3 consists of 16 residues. The V gene end was trimmed by 0 bases and the J gene end by 5 bases; junction bases not matched to a gene: 9. Germline-derived CDR1 and CDR2 are MGHRA and YSYEKL. CDR3 sequence (DNA): TGCGCCAGCAGCCAAGAGAGGACTAGAGGGTTGGAGACCCAGTACTTC. It codes for CASSQERTRGLETQYF.

The chain uses TRBV7-9 and TRBJ2-5; 8 bases agree with TRBD2. The ends lost 2 bases at V and 5 bases at J; junction bases unmatched: 7. The CDR3 extends over 15 amino acids. Germline assignment: CDR1 SEHNR and CDR2 FQNEAQ (reference sequence). In nucleotides, the CDR3 is TGTGCCAGCAGCTTACTAGCGGGCTCTGGGGAGACCCAGTACTTC. Protein: CASSLLAGSGETQYF.

The rearrangement links TRBV7-2 to TRBJ2-3; 11 bases line up with TRBD1. After removal of 1 base from V and 14 bases from J, the junction contained 5 bases not matched to a gene. CDR1 is SGHTA, CDR2 FQGNSA, per germline. This CDR3 has 13 amino acids. CDR3: CASSLVAGTGGYF. The CDR3 DNA is TGTGCCAGCAGCTTAGTCGCTGGGACAGGGGGGTATTTT.

This chain joins TRBV11-3 and TRBJ2-7; TRBD1 matches at 10 bases. The CDR3 is 14 amino acids. Germline CDR1 is SGHNT and CDR2 is YENEEA. J was trimmed by 6 bases and V by 5 bases; bases with no gene match: 7. CDR3 DNA sequence: TGTGCCAGCAGCGCTACCGGGACAGGGGCCGAGCAGTACTTC. Amino acid sequence: CASSATGTGAEQYF.

The chain has TRBV28 and TRBJ2-2; 9 bases fit TRBD2. The CDR3 runs to 15 residues. The V gene's germline CDR1 is MDHEN and CDR2 SYDVKM. After removal of 5 bases from V and 5 bases from J, the junction contained 6 bases not matched to a gene. The CDR3 DNA reads as TGTGCCAGCAGTCCCTATAGCGGGGGTACCGGGGAGCTGTTTTTT. Protein: CASSPYSGGTGELFF.

This chain joins TRBV2 and TRBJ1-2; 8 positions agree with TRBD1. The ends lost 0 bases at V and 6 bases at J; junction bases unmatched: 6. There are 15 residues in the CDR3. Per the germline V gene, CDR1 is SNHLY and CDR2 is FYNNEI. The DNA of the CDR3 is TGTGCCAGCAGTGAAGCGCACAGGGGGAGAGATGGCTACACCTTC. Translation: CASSEAHRGRDGYTF.

The chain employs TRBV12-5 and TRBJ2-1, with 13 bases identical to TRBD2. V trimming: 1 base; J trimming: 8 bases; junction bases outside the gene matches: 8. CDR3 length: 17 amino acids. The germline gives CDR1 LGHNT, CDR2 FRNRAP. The CDR3 nucleotides are TGTGCTAGTGGTTTGGCCGCAGGACTAGCGGGAGTTGATGAGCAGTTCTTC. It codes for CASGLAAGLAGVDEQFF. Full variable domain (outside the CDR3, taken from reference TRBV12-5 and TRBJ2-1): DARVTQTPRHKVTEMGQEVTMRCQPILGHNTVFWYRQTMMQGLELLAYFRNRAPLDDSGMPKDRFSAEMPDATLATLKIQPSEPRDSAVYFCASGLAAGLAGVDEQFFGPGTRLTVL.